This T cell receptor beta chain is from a study of blood T cell repertoires in COVID-19. In the study overall: Both acute and convalescent COVID-19 samples were obtained from the United States, Italy and Spain. The cDNA or gDNA used as material had been derived from T cells, B-cell-depleted T cells, or PBMCs.

Per the original methods: Amplification of reference gene primers was used by the study to estimate nucleated cell counts. Here immunoSEQ multiplex PCR was the method, and the copy in TCRdb shows in-frame clones only, minus some. V and J calls and clone size are those listed in that table; D and trimming were worked out from the DNA. Among about 150,000 clones listed, about 83% were seen once. Trimming took 7 bases from V and 8 from J; bases not matched to a gene: 14. The CDR3 extends over 16 amino acids. In germline, CDR1 is MNHEY, CDR2 SMNVEV (reference sequence). The source is a woman of 80 years or more with COVID-19, enrolled during active disease. Sequenced material: peripheral blood. The rearrangement links TRBV27 to TRBJ1-6; 7 nucleotides match TRBD1. The CDR3 nucleotides are TGTGCCAGCACCCCCTACCGGGACAGAAGACATTCACCCCTCCACTTT. Protein product: CASTPYRDRRHSPLHF.